Presented here are 14 T cell receptor beta chains from one specimen sequenced in a study of blood T cell repertoires in COVID-19. Only in-frame clones appear in the TCRdb table, and some are missing; sequencing was by immunoSEQ multiplex PCR. The sample gives roughly 130,000 clones, about 88% of which show up once; 4% to 5% is in the top ten. The sequenced material came from peripheral blood. The receptor set was obtained from a man aged 55 to 70 with COVID-19, enrolled during active disease.

V and J are TRBV7-9 and TRBJ1-4; D call uncertain. Germline V gene sequence: CDR1 SEHNR, CDR2 FQNEAQ (reference sequence). The CDR3 is 13 residues long. The V end lost 5 bases, the J end lost 8 bases, and 12 bases lay between the germline ends. CDR3 sequence: CASSPRREEKLFF. The CDR3 nucleotides are TGTGCCAGCAGCCCCCGGCGGGAGGAAAAACTGTTTTTT.

This sequence joins TRBV27 and TRBJ2-3, with D possibly being TRBD2 (6 bases). Germline V CDR1 and CDR2: MNHEY, SMNVEV (reference sequence). V shed 6 bases and J shed 5 bases, with 12 bases lying between them. The CDR3 totals 13 residues. The CDR3 loop is CASRFRGLDTQYF. Here the CDR3 DNA reads TGTGCCAGCAGATTTCGGGGGTTAGATACGCAGTATTTT.

The chain carries TRBV6-1 and TRBJ1-4; 8 bases align to TRBD1. CDR3 size: 18 residues. With 4 bases clipped from V and 5 bases from J, the junction kept 15 bases outside the gene matches. Germline CDR1 and CDR2: MNHNS and SASEGT. In nucleotides, the CDR3 is TGTGCCAGCAGTGGACAGGGGCCTATTATGGATCTGAATGAAAAACTGTTTTTT. It yields the protein CASSGQGPIMDLNEKLFF.

The V call is TRBV5-4, the J call TRBJ1-1, with a weak D call TRBD1 (5 bases). V was cut by 4 bases and J by 1 base, with 11 bases left in between. This CDR3 has 14 amino acids. Germline V CDR1 and CDR2: SGHNT, YYREEE (reference sequence). CDR3 sequence reads: CASSPDTSNTEAFF. Written as DNA, the CDR3 is TGTGCCAGCAGCCCGGACACTTCGAACACTGAAGCTTTCTTT.

This clone has only a few counts. The chain has TRBV2 and TRBJ2-5; 7 nucleotides line up with TRBD1. CDR1 is SNHLY, CDR2 FYNNEI, per germline. V gave up 6 bases and J gave up 1 base; unmatched junction bases: 5. The length of the CDR3 is 14 residues. In DNA, the CDR3 is TGTGCCAGCAGGAGGGACAGACCCCAAGAGACCCAGTACTTC. It encodes CASRRDRPQETQYF.

The genes are TRBV5-6 and TRBJ1-5; D not certain. The CDR3 covers 12 residues. Germline V gene sequence: CDR1 SGHDT, CDR2 YYEEEE. V gave up 3 bases and J gave up 10 bases, with 11 bases separating them. The CDR3 loop is CASSSWESPQHF. CDR3 bases: TGTGCCAGCAGCTCCTGGGAGAGTCCCCAGCATTTT. Using reference TRBV5-6 and TRBJ1-5 for the parts outside the CDR3, the full variable domain is DAGVTQSPTHLIKTRGQQVTLRCSPKSGHDTVSWYQQALGQGPQFIFQYYEEEERQRGNFPDRFSGHQFPNYSSELNVNALLLGDSALYLCASSSWESPQHFGDGTRLSIL.

This rearrangement joins TRBV5-1 to TRBJ2-2; 10 bases line up with TRBD1. The CDR3 sequence is 15 residues long. V lost 4 bases and J lost 7; bases outside the gene matches: 7. Germline V lookup: CDR1 SGHRS, CDR2 YFSETQ. The CDR3 loop reads CASSLGQGMVGELFF. The CDR3 nucleotides are TGCGCCAGCAGCCTGGGACAGGGGATGGTCGGGGAGCTGTTTTTT. Complete variable domain (other parts from reference TRBV5-1 and TRBJ2-2): KAGVTQTPRYLIKTRGQQVTLSCSPISGHRSVSWYQQTPGQGLQFLFEYFSETQRNKGNFPGRFSGRQFSNSRSEMNVSTLELGDSALYLCASSLGQGMVGELFFGEGSRLTVL.

V gene TRBV7-8 combines with J gene TRBJ1-2, with D maybe TRBD1 (5 bases). CDR1 and CDR2 from the germline V gene are SGHVS and FQNEAQ. V lost 6 bases to trimming and J lost 1 base, with 6 bases between them. The CDR3 is 12 amino acids. The CDR3 here is CASRGRNYGYTF. The DNA of the CDR3 is TGTGCCAGCAGGGGGCGTAACTATGGCTACACCTTC.

This clone has only a few counts. The chain is built from TRBV9 and TRBJ1-6, with a weak D call TRBD1 (5 bases). This CDR3 comprises 15 residues. V lost 4 bases and J 6 bases, leaving 14 bases between the germline ends. The germline gives CDR1 SGDLS, CDR2 YYNGEE. The DNA for the CDR3 is TGTGCCAGCAGCCTAAACGGGGGACCTAATTCACCCCTCCACTTT. Its protein is CASSLNGGPNSPLHF.

The chain links TRBV2 to TRBJ2-3, with TRBD2 matching over 10 bases. J lost 6 bases, V lost 6 bases, and 6 bases had no gene match. CDR1 SNHLY and CDR2 FYNNEI come from the germline V gene. This CDR3 contains 14 residues. The DNA of the CDR3 is TGTGCCAGCAGGATAGCGGGGGGATCGGATACGCAGTATTTT. Protein product: CASRIAGGSDTQYF.

The genes are TRBV13 and TRBJ2-4, with D maybe TRBD2 (6 bases). CDR1 PRHDT and CDR2 FYEKMQ come from the germline V gene (reference sequence). The CDR3 runs to 17 residues. V lost 5 bases, J lost 3 bases, and 20 bases lay in between. This CDR3 reads CASSPDVSRRDKNIQYF. Here the CDR3 DNA reads TGTGCCAGCAGCCCCGACGTCAGTCGGAGGGACAAAAACATTCAGTACTTC.

A single count supports this clone. The chain employs TRBV6-6 and TRBJ2-2, with 9 bases matching TRBD1. V gave up 7 bases and J gave up 6 bases; unmatched junction bases: 12. CDR1 MNHNY and CDR2 SVGAGI come from the germline V gene (reference sequence). The CDR3 is made up of 16 amino acids. The CDR3 sequence is CASTGSWDREAGELFF. In nucleotides, the CDR3 is TGTGCCAGCACCGGGTCCTGGGACAGGGAGGCCGGGGAGCTGTTTTTT.

This clone was counted a single time. This chain links TRBV5-4 with TRBJ2-7, with 7 bases identical to TRBD2. This CDR3 contains 14 residues. CDR1 and CDR2 from the germline V gene are SGHNT and YYREEE (reference sequence). V was clipped by 4 bases and J by 5 bases; unmatched bases: 9. CDR3 nucleotides: TGTGCCAGCAGCCAACTAGCGCTCGGAAACGAGCAGTACTTC. Translating it yields CASSQLALGNEQYF.

CDR3 coding DNA: TGTGCCAGCAGATCGGGACAGGGGGCGAGAGAGACCCAGTACTTC. It codes for CASRSGQGARETQYF. This chain connects TRBV11-2 to TRBJ2-5; TRBD1 agrees at 12 bases. Germline values: CDR1 SGHAT, CDR2 FQNNGV. With V trimmed by 6 bases and J by 4 bases, 6 bases remained unmatched. CDR3 length: 15 residues.